This entry features one T cell receptor beta chain sequence. In its sample, this clone was seen once. What antigen it recognizes has not been identified. Per-base quality was not reported, and no clone a single base away is much larger than it. The entry originates in a study of shared clonotypes between healthy human individuals (dated by TCRdb to the early 2020s). As for the study more broadly: The cohort comprised two women and a few men aged 18 to 49 years. For each donor, three plates each were used for CD4 naive and CD4 memory, two plates were used for CD8 naive, and one plate was used for CD8 memory. Leukapheresis yielded between about 0.94 and 9 billion PBMCs per donor. To estimate repertoire size and how much clonotype sharing occurs between individuals, the study deeply sequenced the blood TCR repertoires of roughly 5 healthy adults. Different laboratories and diverse techniques were used to prepare libraries and sequence TCR repertoires, to increase sequencing depth and limit assay-specific biases.

The full study reports these points: Sampling was limited to blood, and TCR repertoires in tissue likely differ from TCR repertoires in blood. Clonotypes shared by all four sorted-subset donors showed higher generation probabilities than non-shared clonotypes. The small number of donors limited the genetic and exposure-history diversity represented. Naive subsets generally had larger estimated clonotype richness than memory subsets. When several donors were compared, the shared fraction of clonotypes was roughly 5% for naive CD4, around 4% for naive CD8, roughly 2.5% for memory CD4, and roughly 0.43% for memory CD8. Incomplete sequencing was indicated by rarefaction of sorted-subset datasets, despite the large sequencing depth. Based on pairwise subsampling, the degree of clonotype sharing among donors was expected to be affected by sequencing depth.

Using the deep immunoSEQ assay, TCR CDR3 regions were amplified from genomic DNA by multiplex PCR. Extracted genomic DNA from each cell subset was spread evenly across all wells of several immunoSEQ 96-well plates, with each plate serving as a replicate. For sorted subsets, about 200 ng genomic DNA, equal to some 28,000 T cell genomes, was loaded into each replicate PCR. The purified libraries were quantified using a Qubit 3.0 fluorometer, sized with a Bioanalyzer 2100, and then quantified again using the KAPA Library Quantification kit. A separate single-read 150-cycle Illumina NextSeq 550 flow cell was used to sequence each immunoSEQ 96-well plate. Processing in the source paper ran as follows. Because the immunoSEQ output included only junctional sequences and no quality scores, the filtering could not be the same as the filtering used for full-length reads. Sequences were annotated with PyIR, a Python wrapper for IgBLAST v1.9, using IMGT germline references to assign V/J genes and CDR3. Reads were filtered out if the reads had weak V/J assignments (E-value above 1e-6), no CDR3, stop codons, out-of-frame junctions, or ambiguous translated residues. V3J clonotypes were defined as sequences sharing the same inferred V gene, J gene, and CDR3 amino acid sequence. Percentage overlap between repertoires was computed as shared unique clonotypes divided by the size of the smaller repertoire. Repertoire richness was assessed with RTK rarefaction, the Chao1 estimator, and Recon v2.1 estimates of unobserved clonotypes. For all TCRbeta clonotypes obtained by the gDNA method from a handful of donors, generation probabilities were computed with OLGA. The table was pulled from immuneACCESS by TCRdb, which kept in-frame rearrangements only. Such tables lose some clones; where checked, under half of the loss comes from unresolved V genes, and the rest has no known cause. V, J and clone size are taken as reported in that table, and D and trimming were inferred from the DNA itself. The sample table lists about 1,900,000 clones, about 95% of them with a count of one. The top ten constitute 1% to 1.5% of the sample.

V has 4 bases trimmed and J has 8 bases trimmed; junction bases matching no gene number 15. The cysteine opens and the phenylalanine closes a CDR3 of 17 amino acids. CDR3 DNA only is kept here, 51 bases in frame from base 1. Via the germline V gene (reference sequence), CDR1 is SEHNR and CDR2 FQNEAQ. CD8 naive samples were obtained by positive selection for CCR7 among CD45RO-negative cells, yielding a CD45RA+CCR7+ population from which TemRA cells were excluded. Healthy HIV-negative adults with no recently reported acute infections or vaccinations were included as donors. Every donor was a Caucasian adult living in Nashville, Tennessee, USA. After blood collection by leukapheresis, PBMCs were isolated using Ficoll-Histopaque density gradient centrifugation and then cryopreserved in the vapor phase of liquid nitrogen. Purity and quantity of every magnetically sorted T cell population were checked by analytical flow cytometry. From each sorted fraction, genomic DNA was isolated and quantified by UV absorbance on a Nanodrop 2000c.

The source is a man between 18 and 29 years old in good health. The sequenced sample consisted of naive CD8+ T cells sorted from blood. In the paper's terms, the cell subset or site label means: CD45RA+CCR7+. This sequence uses TRBV7-9 and TRBJ1-4; 8 nucleotides in the junction match TRBD1. The nucleotides read TGTGCCAGCAGCTCCGGGACAGGCCCTGTAGGGGACGAAAAACTGTTTTTT. It is translated as CASSSGTGPVGDEKLFF.